The entry that follows covers one T cell receptor (beta chain) sequence. The antigen this receptor binds is unknown. Base qualities were left out, and no much larger clone turns up one base away. V ends up 4 bases short and J 5 bases short, with an unmatched junction base count of 4. The germline V gene supplies CDR1 MNHNS and CDR2 SASEGT. The cysteine opens and the phenylalanine closes a CDR3 of 13 amino acids. Only the CDR3 portion is preserved as DNA: 39 bases, with reading frame beginning at the first base. TCR beta libraries were generated from genomic DNA with the immunoSEQ kit, following the manufacturer's recommendations. To prepare the libraries, a first multiplex PCR with proprietary primers was run, followed by a second PCR that added unique barcodes, and a bead cleanup was done after each round. Each sample batch included a kit-provided positive control reaction and a negative control reaction. The final libraries underwent checking on an Agilent 4200 TapeStation D1000 ScreenTape, volumetric pooling, and quantification by qPCR. Sequencing was performed on an Illumina NextSeq500 using a MidOutput 150-cycle cartridge, with 156 Read1 cycles, 15 Index1 cycles, and the kit custom primers. The pooled library was loaded at 0.75 to 1 pM, with a roughly 18% PhiX control spiked in. The study's own analysis went as follows. Vendor-processed data were analyzed in R, and a clonotype was defined as all T cells sharing the same CDR3 nucleotide sequence. For clone abundance analyses, frequencies were normalized to the 10,000 most abundant clones per sample. Public T cell clones, averaging fewer than five per sample, were removed before analysis. Tumor-enriched and baseline blood-enriched clonotypes were defined by at least a 32-fold difference in abundance between compartments. A beta-binomial differential abundance model was applied to find clonotypes that expanded or contracted between blood time points. Tumor-blood repertoire similarity was measured with the Baroni-Urbani and Buser coefficient, and group comparisons used two-tailed Wilcoxon tests in R. As stored in TCRdb, this immuneACCESS dataset retains in-frame rearrangements with V and J assigned. A fraction of the clones does not appear; measured against another copy, unresolved V genes explain less than half of the discrepancy, and the remainder lacks a known reason. From that table come the V and J calls and clone size; the DNA was used to work out D and trimming. Recorded for this sample are around 94,000 clones; about 86% of them occurred a single time. The ten top clones hold approximately 8.1% of the sample.

These data come from a study of radiation and T cells in renal cell carcinoma (TCRdb year 2020). With respect to the entire study: Samples were obtained from a clinical trial, in which 15 Gy stereotactic body radiation therapy was delivered to primary renal cell carcinomas and nephrectomy was performed 4 weeks later. A total of around 53 samples underwent TCR beta sequencing, made up of approximately 26 tumors and about 27 peripheral blood samples. Across all 53 samples, 3.5 million to 4.5 million unique CDR3 nucleotide sequences encoding around 2.8 million unique CDR3 amino acid sequences were identified.

This specimen's time point label, per the study, means: baseline pretreatment blood. Read against the paper, the sample's treatment or condition label means: 15 Gy SBRT to primary tumor, nephrectomy 4 weeks later. To track tumor-enriched clonotypes, serial peripheral blood was sampled from radiation-treated patients at baseline and at 2 weeks and 4 weeks after SBRT. Every patient's renal cell carcinoma showed clear cell pathology. Genomic DNA for TCR sequencing was prepared using the QIAamp DNA Blood Mini Kit (Qiagen). The analyses included just those samples that passed every quality control check. Study-wide findings and limitations: Because pretreatment tumor biopsies were not available, the baseline intratumoral presence of clonotypes could not be determined. The single-armed trial design could not address effects of radiation dose or scheduling on the TCR repertoire. Blood repertoire dynamics were not followed beyond 4 weeks after treatment. An increase in top tumor clonotypes in blood was observed from baseline to 2 weeks post-radiation, followed by contraction by 4 weeks, which was taken to suggest transient expansion of tumor-resident clones.

The chain uses TRBV6-1 and TRBJ1-2, and 7 junction bases match TRBD1. This TCR was recovered from a man aged 45-65 years with renal cell carcinoma. The specimen was blood, collected from a patient whose treatment included radiotherapy and nephrectomy. The CDR3 region has the sequence CASSVDREYGYTF. The bases are TGTGCCAGCAGTGTAGACAGGGAATATGGCTACACCTTC.